One TCR beta chain is described in this entry. The sample holds a few counts of this clone. Its antigen remains unidentified. It has no much larger one-base neighbor in the sample; base qualities were not kept. The source of the sample is a study of cytomegalovirus exposure and HLA in healthy donors (dated by TCRdb to between 2016 and 2019). In terms of the full investigation: An earlier analysis of approximately 590 of the donors reported 250 to 300 Gb of sequence data and some 100 million unique TCR beta sequences from around 200 million T cells. A later genetic analysis took genome-wide SNP genotypes for about three fifths of the roughly 700 donors and used that subset as a discovery cohort. The number of typed donors differed by locus: roughly 629-640 for A, B, C, DRB1 and DQB1; 500 to 550 for DQA1; around 580 for DPA1; and about 450 for DPB1. Roughly 300 gigabases of sequencing data and approximately 92 million unique TCR sequences made up an early release that covered 500 to 650 HLA-typed donors. The later analysis used no new phenotypic data to find candidate immune exposures, relying instead on TCR beta sequences and their occurrence across donors. Of the 350 to 450 genotyped donors, less than 90% were placed in the genetic ancestry cluster associated with self-reported Caucasian donors. In a later analysis, previously published TCR beta repertoires from 600 to 850 donors were re-analyzed and high-resolution HLA genotyping was added so that TCR occurrence patterns could be studied. HLA typing covered class I and class II loci at four-digit resolution. To predict cytomegalovirus infection status, the study brought together high-throughput TCR immunosequencing, statistical association of individual TCRs with disease status, and machine learning. Donor age, sex, ethnicity and CMV serostatus were compiled together with the repertoire data. A handful of DR-DQ haplotypes were handled as single units for association and clustering because linkage in the cohort was strong. The study aimed to test whether cataloging public T cell receptors could reveal signatures of past pathogen exposure. All discovery cohort repertoires had been generated using a single sequencing platform. Using immunosequencing, the study profiled T cell repertoires from 550 to 750 subjects and related those repertoires to cytomegalovirus serostatus. Among roughly 370 genotyped donors of the cohort, an average of 235,054 unique TCR beta nucleotide sequences were sequenced per donor, roughly a sixth of them non-productive. To decide whether each TCR beta V gene segment behaved as functional or pseudogenic, an earlier analysis of fewer than 750 of the donors relied on high-throughput TCR beta sequencing. In addition to the first cohort of around 670 subjects, a separate validation cohort of 120 different subjects was used. Broad study findings and their caveats: In a later analysis, HLA-associated TCR beta chains were found to be more clonally expanded and to have lower generation probabilities than equally common non-associated chains. The only immune exposure information available for the cohort was CMV serostatus. Most TCR sequences were observed very rarely across donors, whereas some public TCRs were present in many individuals. According to a later analysis, TCR association rates differed among HLA loci, with DRB1 alleles showing the most associated TCRs and HLA-C alleles showing the fewest. The classifier was reported to diagnose cytomegalovirus status with high specificity and sensitivity in both the original and validation cohorts. In the study, some 160 TCR beta chains were listed as associated with cytomegalovirus. This cohort had only TCR beta chains sequenced, and the lack of alpha or paired-chain data limited which features could be detected. The sequencing pipeline was judged likely to have produced a cluster of highly shared sequence variants as a technical artifact. In vitro tests confirmed that a few of the cytomegalovirus-associated TCR beta chains recognize cytomegalovirus antigens. Assigning TCR associations to individual alleles was difficult when HLA alleles, especially DR and DQ, strongly co-occurred. Broadly in line with IMGT annotations, most TCR beta V segments showed up in productive rearrangements about 87% or about 30% of the time in an earlier analysis of 450 to 750 of the donors. V-gene and J-gene trimming of TCR beta chains was associated with a missense DCLRE1C variant in a later genetic analysis, and the association was replicated in an independent cohort. Because HLA typing was missing for some donors at each locus, association tests included only the typed subset. Linkage disequilibrium might explain the correlated functional status among segregating V segments, but an unknown experimental factor could not be excluded. It was suggested by the authors that the approach could potentially be generalized to other disease states and immunological phenotypes. Several of the top co-occurrence clusters appeared to be linked to parvovirus B19, influenza, CMV and Epstein-Barr virus, according to a later analysis. A further reported finding was that TCR beta sequences accurately predicted the HLA-A and HLA-B alleles for most subjects in the first cohort. In a later genetic analysis, fewer N-insertions in productive TCRs were reported among donors in an Asian-associated ancestry cluster than the roughly 670-donor mean. Sequencing depth was assumed to be roughly uniform across donors in the presence/absence analyses, though that assumption may not hold. Because the 87-base-pair reads could not distinguish some IMGT-functional V segments, including TRBV6-2 and TRBV6-3, those segments were excluded. Specific HLA alleles were associated with roughly 16,000 TCR beta sequences at a false discovery rate of 0.05 in a later analysis. A later analysis found that most CMV-associated TCR beta chains appeared HLA-restricted, with HLA associations seemingly driven largely by CMV exposure. Because counts were too low, seventeen rarely observed V segments, including chromosome 9 orphons, were left out of the earlier analysis of over 550 of the donors.

Library creation used the immunoSEQ multiplex PCR assay. For the multiplex PCR, a mixture combining 60 forward primers for TCR Vbeta segments and 13 reverse primers for TCR Jbeta segments was used. Amplification of the CDR3 region of rearranged TCR beta genes was performed with a multiplex PCR assay on genomic DNA. On the Illumina HiSeq System, the amplified TCR beta libraries were sequenced as 87-base-pair reads. In the source study's methods: A later analysis counted 65 million to 90 million unique TCR beta chains across the 666 repertoires, and roughly 11 million of these chains were shared by at least two donors. To remove PCR and sequencing errors, raw reads were error-corrected and collapsed into unique sequences using a nearest-neighbor algorithm that merged closely related sequences. V, D and J gene segments were assigned by aligning CDR3 sequences to IMGT reference sequences. For a sequence to be retained, a match of at least six nucleotides was required to both a V gene segment and a J gene segment. A rearrangement counted as productive if the CDR3 had no stop codons and remained in frame with V and J, and every other rearrangement counted as non-productive. Following IMGT convention, CDR3 was defined as the stretch from the second conserved V-encoded cysteine to the conserved J-encoded phenylalanine. Sequences without an unambiguous match to a single V gene segment were excluded from the earlier analysis of about 600 of the donors. In an earlier analysis of several hundred of the donors, V segments were called functional above 56.7% productive rearrangements and were called segregating when the between-donor standard deviation exceeded 5%. To diagnose cytomegalovirus status from the catalog of TCR beta chain sequences, a statistical classification framework was built. A later analysis assigned V and J genes by comparing TCR nucleotide sequences with IMGT/GENE-DB human TR gene sequences. A later analysis assigned CDR3 sequences and most-parsimonious VDJ recombination scenarios with the TCRdist pipeline. In a later analysis, each TCR beta chain was defined by its CDR3 amino acid sequence together with its V-gene family, and reads lacking a unique V-gene family were excluded. A later analysis removed several hundred highly shared, low-generation-probability nucleotide sequences to deal with suspected cross-contamination and a sequencing artifact. In a later analysis, a clonal expansion index for each public chain was calculated from normalized within-repertoire ranks of inferred template counts. Generation probabilities in a later analysis came from a VDJ recombination model fitted to out-of-frame rearrangements, and those results were checked against IGoR. In a later analysis, hypergeometric tests were used to score TCR-TCR, TCR-HLA and TCR-CMV co-occurrence, with a repertoire-size bias correction applied to TCR pairs. A later analysis estimated false discovery rates by permuting HLA or CMV assignments 20 times. A later analysis grouped co-occurring TCRs with DBSCAN, adding TCRdist sequence similarity when clustering within HLA-allele-positive subsets. For co-occurrence clustering, repertoires with fewer than 30,000 or more than 120,000 public chains were excluded, along with a handful of repertoires with anomalous nucleotide sharing. Sourced from immuneACCESS, this table was stored by TCRdb with only in-frame sequences that have V and J called. A share of the clones is absent; for the studies checked, an unresolved V gene accounts for under half, and the remainder has no known explanation. Clone size and the V and J calls come from that table; the DNA yielded D and trimming. The sample yields around 110,000 clones; less than 80% were counted once. 8% to 9.5% of the sample lies in the top ten.

The cohort comprised approximately 700 healthy bone marrow donors. All cohort members were sampled while nominally healthy, although unrecorded immune exposures were likely present. The donor was CMV seropositive and belonged to the group of 250 to 300 seropositive cohort members. Each donor provided a peripheral blood sample, and peripheral blood mononuclear cells were used for TCR beta sequencing. Genomic DNA was extracted from the blood cell samples with the Qiagen DNeasy Blood Extraction Kit. In the germline V gene, CDR1 corresponds to SGHTA and CDR2 to FQGNSA. From V the trimming removes 5 bases and from J it removes 4 bases, while the gene matches leave 7 bases of the junction unaccounted for. From the cysteine up to the phenylalanine, the CDR3 has a length of 15 residues. Only the CDR3 part of the read is kept: 45 bases, read in frame from the first base.

Sample: PBMCs. The clonotype was recovered from a woman aged 40 to 50 in good health and CMV-seropositive. This chain joins TRBV7-2 to TRBJ2-1; 8 junctional bases match TRBD2. CDR3 protein: CASSPAGAGYNEQFF. The nucleotide sequence is TGTGCCAGCAGCCCAGCGGGAGCAGGGTACAATGAGCAGTTCTTC.